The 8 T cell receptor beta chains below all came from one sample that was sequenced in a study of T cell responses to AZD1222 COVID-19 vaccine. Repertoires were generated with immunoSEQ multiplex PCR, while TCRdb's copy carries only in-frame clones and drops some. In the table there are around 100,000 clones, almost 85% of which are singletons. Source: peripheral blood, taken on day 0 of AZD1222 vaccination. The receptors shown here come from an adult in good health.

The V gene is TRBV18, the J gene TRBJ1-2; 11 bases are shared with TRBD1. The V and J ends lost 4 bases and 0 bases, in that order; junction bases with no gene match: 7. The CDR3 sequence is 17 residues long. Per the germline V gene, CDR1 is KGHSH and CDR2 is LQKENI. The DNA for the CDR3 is TGTGCCAGCTCACTCGGACAGGGGGCCTCAGCTAACTATGGCTACACCTTC. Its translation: CASSLGQGASANYGYTF.

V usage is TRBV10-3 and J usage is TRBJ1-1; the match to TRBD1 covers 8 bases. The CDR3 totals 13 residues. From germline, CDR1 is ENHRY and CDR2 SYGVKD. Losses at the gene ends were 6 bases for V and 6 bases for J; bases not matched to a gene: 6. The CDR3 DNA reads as TGTGCCATCAGACTCACAGGGGGGTCTGAAGCTTTCTTT. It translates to CAIRLTGGSEAFF.

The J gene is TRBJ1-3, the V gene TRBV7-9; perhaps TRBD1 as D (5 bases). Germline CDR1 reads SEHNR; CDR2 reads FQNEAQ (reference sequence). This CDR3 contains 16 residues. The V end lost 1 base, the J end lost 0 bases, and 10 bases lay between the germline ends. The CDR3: CASSLERQISGNTIYF. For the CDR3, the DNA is TGTGCCAGCAGCTTAGAAAGACAGATCTCTGGAAACACCATATATTTT. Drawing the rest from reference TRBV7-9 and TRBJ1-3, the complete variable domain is DTGVSQNPRHKITKRGQNVTFRCDPISEHNRLYWYRQTLGQGPEFLTYFQNEAQLEKSRLLSDRFSAERPKGSFSTLEIQRTEQGDSAMYLCASSLERQISGNTIYFGEGSWLTVV.

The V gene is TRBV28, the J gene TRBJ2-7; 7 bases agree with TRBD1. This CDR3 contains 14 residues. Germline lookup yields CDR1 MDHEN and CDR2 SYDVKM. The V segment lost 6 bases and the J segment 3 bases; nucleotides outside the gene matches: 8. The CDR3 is CASRTPGTDYEQYF. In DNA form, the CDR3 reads TGTGCCAGCAGGACTCCCGGGACAGACTACGAGCAGTACTTC.

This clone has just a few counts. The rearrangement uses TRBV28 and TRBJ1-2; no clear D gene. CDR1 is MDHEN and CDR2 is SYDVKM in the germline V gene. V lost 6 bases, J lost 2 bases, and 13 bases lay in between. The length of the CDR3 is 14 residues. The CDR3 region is CASSPPTHNYGYTF. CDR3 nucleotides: TGTGCCAGCAGCCCGCCGACTCACAACTATGGCTACACCTTC.

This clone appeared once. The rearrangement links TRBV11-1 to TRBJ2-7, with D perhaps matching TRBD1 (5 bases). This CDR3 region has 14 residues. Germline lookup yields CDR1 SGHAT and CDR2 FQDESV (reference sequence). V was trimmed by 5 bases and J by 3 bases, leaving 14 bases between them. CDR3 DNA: TGTGCCAGCAGCCCTAACCTAGGGGACTACGAGCAGTACTTC. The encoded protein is CASSPNLGDYEQYF.

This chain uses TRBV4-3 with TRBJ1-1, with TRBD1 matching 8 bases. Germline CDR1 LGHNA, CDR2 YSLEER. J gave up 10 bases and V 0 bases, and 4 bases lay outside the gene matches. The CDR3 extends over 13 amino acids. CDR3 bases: TGCGCCAGCAGCCAAGAGCAGGGGGCGGGAGCTTTCTTT. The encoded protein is CASSQEQGAGAFF.

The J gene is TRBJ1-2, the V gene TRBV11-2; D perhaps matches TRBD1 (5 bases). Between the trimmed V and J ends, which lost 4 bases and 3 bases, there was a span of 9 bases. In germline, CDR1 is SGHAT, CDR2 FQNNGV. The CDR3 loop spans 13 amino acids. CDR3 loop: CASSSQGYYGYTF. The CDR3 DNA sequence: TGTGCCAGCAGCTCCCAGGGATACTATGGCTACACCTTC.